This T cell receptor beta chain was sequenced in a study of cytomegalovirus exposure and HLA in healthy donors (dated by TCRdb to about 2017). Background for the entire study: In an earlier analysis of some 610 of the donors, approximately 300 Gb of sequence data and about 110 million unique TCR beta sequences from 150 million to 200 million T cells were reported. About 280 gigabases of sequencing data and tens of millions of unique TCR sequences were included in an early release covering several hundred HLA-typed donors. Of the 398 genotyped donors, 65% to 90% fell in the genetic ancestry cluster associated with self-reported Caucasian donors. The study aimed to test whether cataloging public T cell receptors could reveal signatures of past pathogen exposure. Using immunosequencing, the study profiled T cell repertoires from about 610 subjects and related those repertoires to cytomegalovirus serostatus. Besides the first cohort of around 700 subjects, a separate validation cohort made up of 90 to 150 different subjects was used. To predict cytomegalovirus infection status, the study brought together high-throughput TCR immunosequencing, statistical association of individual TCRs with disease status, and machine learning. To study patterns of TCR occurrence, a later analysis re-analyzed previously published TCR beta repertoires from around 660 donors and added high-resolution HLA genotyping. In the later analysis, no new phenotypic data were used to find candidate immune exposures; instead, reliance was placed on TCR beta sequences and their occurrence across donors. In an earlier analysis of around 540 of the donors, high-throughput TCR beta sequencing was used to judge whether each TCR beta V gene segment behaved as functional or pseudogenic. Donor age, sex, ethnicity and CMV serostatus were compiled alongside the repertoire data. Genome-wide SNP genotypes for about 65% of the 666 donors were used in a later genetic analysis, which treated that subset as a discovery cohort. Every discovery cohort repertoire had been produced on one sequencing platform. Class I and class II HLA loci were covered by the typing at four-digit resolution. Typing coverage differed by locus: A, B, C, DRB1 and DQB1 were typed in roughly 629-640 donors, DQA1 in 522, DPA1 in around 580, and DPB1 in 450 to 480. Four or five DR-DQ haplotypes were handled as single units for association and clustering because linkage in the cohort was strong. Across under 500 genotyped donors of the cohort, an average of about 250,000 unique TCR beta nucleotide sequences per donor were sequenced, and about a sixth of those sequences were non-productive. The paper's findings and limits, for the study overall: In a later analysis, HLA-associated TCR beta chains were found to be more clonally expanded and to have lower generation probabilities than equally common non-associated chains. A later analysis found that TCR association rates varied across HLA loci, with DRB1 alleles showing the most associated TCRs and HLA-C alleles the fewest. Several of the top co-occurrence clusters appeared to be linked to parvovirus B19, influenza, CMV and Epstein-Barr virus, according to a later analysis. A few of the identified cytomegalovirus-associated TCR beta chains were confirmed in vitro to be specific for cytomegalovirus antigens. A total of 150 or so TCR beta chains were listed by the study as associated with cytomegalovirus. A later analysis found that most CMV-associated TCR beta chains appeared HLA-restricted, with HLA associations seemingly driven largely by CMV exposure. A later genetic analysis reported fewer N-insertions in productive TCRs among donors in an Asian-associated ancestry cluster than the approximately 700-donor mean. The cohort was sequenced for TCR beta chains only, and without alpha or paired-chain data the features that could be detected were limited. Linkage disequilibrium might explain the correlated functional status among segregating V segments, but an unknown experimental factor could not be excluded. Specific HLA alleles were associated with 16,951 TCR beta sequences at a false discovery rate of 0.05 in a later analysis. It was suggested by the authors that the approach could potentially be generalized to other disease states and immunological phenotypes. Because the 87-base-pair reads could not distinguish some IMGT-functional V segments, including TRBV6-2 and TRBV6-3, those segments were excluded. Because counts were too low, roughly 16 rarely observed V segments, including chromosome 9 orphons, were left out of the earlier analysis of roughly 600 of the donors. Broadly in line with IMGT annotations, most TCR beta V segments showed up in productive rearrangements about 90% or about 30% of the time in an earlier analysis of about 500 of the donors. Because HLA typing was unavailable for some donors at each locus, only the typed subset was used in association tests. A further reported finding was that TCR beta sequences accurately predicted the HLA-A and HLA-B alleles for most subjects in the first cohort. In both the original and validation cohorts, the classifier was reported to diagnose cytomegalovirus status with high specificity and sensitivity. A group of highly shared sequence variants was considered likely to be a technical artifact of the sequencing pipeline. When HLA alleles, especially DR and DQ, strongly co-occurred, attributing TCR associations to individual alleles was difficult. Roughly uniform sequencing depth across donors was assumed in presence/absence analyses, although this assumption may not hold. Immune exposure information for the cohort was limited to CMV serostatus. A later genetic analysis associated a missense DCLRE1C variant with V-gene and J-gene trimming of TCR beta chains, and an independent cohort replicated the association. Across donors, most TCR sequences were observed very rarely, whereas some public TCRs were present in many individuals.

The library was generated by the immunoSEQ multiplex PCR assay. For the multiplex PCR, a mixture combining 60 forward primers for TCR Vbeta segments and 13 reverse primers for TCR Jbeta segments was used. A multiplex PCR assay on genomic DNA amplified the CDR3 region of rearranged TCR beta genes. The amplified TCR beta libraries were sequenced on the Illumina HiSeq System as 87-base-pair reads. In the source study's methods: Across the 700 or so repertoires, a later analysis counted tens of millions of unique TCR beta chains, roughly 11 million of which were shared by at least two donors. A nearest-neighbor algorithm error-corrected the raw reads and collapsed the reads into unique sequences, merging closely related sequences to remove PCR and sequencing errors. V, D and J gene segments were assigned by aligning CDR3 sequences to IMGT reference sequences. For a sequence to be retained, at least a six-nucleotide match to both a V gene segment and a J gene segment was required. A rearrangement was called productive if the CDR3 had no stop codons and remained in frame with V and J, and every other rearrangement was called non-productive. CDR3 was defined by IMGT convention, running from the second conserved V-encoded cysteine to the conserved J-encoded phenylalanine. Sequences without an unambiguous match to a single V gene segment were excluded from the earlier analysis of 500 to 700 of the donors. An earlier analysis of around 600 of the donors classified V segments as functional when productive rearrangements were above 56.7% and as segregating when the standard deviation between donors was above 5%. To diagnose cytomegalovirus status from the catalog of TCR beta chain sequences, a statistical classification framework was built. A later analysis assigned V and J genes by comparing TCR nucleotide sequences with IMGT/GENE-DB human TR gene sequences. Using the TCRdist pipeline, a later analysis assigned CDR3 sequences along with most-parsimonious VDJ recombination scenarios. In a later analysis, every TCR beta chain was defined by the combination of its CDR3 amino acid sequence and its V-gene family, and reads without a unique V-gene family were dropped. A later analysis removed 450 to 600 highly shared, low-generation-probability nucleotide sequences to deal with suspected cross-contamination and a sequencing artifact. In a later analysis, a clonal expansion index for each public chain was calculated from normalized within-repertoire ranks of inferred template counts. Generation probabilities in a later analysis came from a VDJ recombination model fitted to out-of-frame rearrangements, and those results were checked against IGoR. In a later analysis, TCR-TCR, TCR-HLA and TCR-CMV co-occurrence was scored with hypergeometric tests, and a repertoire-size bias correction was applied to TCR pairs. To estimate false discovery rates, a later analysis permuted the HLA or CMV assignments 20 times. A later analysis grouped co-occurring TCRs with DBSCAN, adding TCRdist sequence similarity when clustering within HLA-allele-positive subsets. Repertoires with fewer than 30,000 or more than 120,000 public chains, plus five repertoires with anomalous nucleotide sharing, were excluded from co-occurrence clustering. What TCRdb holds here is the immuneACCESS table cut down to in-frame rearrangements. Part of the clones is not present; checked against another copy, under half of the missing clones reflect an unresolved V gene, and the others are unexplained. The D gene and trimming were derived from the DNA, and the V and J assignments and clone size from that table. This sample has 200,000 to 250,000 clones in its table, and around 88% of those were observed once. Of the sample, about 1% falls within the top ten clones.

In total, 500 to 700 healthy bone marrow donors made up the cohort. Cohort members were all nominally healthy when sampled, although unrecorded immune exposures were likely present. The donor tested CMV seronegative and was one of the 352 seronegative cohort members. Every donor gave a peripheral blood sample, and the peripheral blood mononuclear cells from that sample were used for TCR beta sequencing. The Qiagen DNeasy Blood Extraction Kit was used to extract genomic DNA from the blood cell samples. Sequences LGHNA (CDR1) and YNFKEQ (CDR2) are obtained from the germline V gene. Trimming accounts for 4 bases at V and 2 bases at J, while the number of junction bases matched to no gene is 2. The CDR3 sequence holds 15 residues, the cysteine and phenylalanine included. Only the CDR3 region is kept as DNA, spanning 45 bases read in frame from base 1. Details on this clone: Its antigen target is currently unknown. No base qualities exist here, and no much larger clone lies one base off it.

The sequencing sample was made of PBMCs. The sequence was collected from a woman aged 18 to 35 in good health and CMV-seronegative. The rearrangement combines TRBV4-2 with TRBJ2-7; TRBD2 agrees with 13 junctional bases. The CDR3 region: CASSRGTSGTYEQYF. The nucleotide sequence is TGTGCCAGCAGCCGAGGGACTAGCGGGACCTACGAGCAGTACTTC.